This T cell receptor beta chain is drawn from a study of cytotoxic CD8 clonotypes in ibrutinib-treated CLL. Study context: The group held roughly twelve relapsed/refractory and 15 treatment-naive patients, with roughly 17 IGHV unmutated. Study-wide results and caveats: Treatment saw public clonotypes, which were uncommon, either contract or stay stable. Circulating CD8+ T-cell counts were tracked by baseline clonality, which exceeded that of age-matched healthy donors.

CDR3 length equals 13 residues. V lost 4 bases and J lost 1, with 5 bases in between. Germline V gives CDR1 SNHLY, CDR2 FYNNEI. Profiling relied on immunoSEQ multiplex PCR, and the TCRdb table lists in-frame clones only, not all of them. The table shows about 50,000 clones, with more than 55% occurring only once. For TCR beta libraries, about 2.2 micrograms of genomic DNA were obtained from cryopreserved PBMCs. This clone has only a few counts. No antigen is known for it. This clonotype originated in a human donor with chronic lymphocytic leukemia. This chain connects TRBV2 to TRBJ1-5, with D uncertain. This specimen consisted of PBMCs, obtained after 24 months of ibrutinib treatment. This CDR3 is CASSARSNQPQHF. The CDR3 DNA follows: TGTGCCAGCAGTGCCCGGAGCAATCAGCCCCAGCATTTT.